These 14 T cell receptor beta chains came from one sample sequenced in a study of post-analysis software for immune sequencing data. Study findings and constraints: Relative to controls, patients had about 5 TRBV segments at higher frequency, with TRBV5-6, TRBV5-1 and TRBV20-1 among these.

cDNA libraries for TCR beta contained unique molecular identifiers. TCRdb reanalysed the PCR reads using MiXCR and keeps one entry per CDR3 protein. The sample includes around 710,000 distinct CDR3 sequences, about 43% of them seen just once. The antigens of these receptors remain unknown. The specimen was blood. These receptors came from a girl aged 5 to 17 with multiple sclerosis.

This clonotype has more than one count but fewer than ten. This rearrangement joins TRBV29-1 to TRBJ2-3; 11 bases align to TRBD2. Germline V CDR1 and CDR2: SQVTM, ANQGSEA. The CDR3 consists of 15 residues. J lost 1 base, V lost 3 bases, and 3 bases had no gene match. The CDR3, as DNA: TGCAGCGTTGACGGGACTAGCGGACGCACAGATACGCAGTATTTT. Its protein product is CSVDGTSGRTDTQYF.

J is TRBJ2-5 and V is TRBV6-5; 11 bases are a match to TRBD2. Germline-derived CDR1 and CDR2 are MNHEY and SVGAGI. The CDR3 is made up of 12 amino acids. The trim removed 6 bases at V and 13 bases at J, leaving 7 bases unmatched. CDR3 DNA: TGTGCCAGCAGCCGACTAGCGGGATACTTGTACTTC. Amino acids: CASSRLAGYLYF.

Of note for this clonotype: A much larger clone differs by one base, so this may be a read error. The gene calls are TRBV29-1 and TRBJ2-7, with 10 bases identical to TRBD1. The germline gives CDR1 SQVTM, CDR2 ANQGSEA. This CDR3 is 13 amino acids long. V shed 7 bases, J shed 4 bases, and the junction held 7 bases outside the gene matches. Here the CDR3 reads CSATTGGSYEQYF. The CDR3 bases are TGCAGCGCGACGACAGGGGGCAGTTACGAGCAGTACTTC.

Turning to this clonotype: One junction end disagrees with the germline gene, perhaps due to a read error. The chain is built from TRBV4-3 and TRBJ1-4; 12 positions agree with TRBD1. CDR1 is LGHNA and CDR2 is YSLEER in the germline V gene. The CDR3 loop spans 17 amino acids. This chain's CDR3 is CASTPGQGAGTNEKRFF. DNA of the CDR3: TGCGCCAGCACCCCGGGACAGGGGGCTGGGACTAATGAAAAACGGTTTTTT.

The table lists this clonotype with a few counts. CDR3 nucleotides: TGTGCCATCAGTGATGGGGATGTTCAGCCCGCAGATACGCAGTATTTT. Protein sequence: CAISDGDVQPADTQYF. The rearrangement joins TRBV10-3 to TRBJ2-3; no reliable D call. The CDR3 runs to 16 residues. Trimming removed 3 bases at V and 4 bases at J, with 17 bases between. Looked up from germline, CDR1 is ENHRY and CDR2 is SYGVKD.

This chain connects TRBV5-5 to TRBJ2-6; TRBD2 matches at 7 bases. The germline V gene has CDR1 SGHKS and CDR2 YYEKEE (reference sequence). Trimming at V came to 3 bases and at J to 0 bases, leaving 9 bases not matched to a gene. This CDR3 contains 18 residues. The CDR3 nucleotides are TGTGCCAGCAGCTCGGGGGGACTGGGACTCTCTGGGGCCAACGTCCTGACTTTC. Translation gives CASSSGGLGLSGANVLTF.

The gene calls are TRBV14 and TRBJ2-5; 15 bases agree with TRBD2. With 2 bases clipped from V and 6 bases from J, the junction kept 7 bases outside the gene matches. The CDR3 is 17 residues long. CDR1 is SGHDN, CDR2 FVKESK, per germline. CDR3 coding DNA: TGTGCCAGCAGCCAATGGACTAGCGGGAGGGCTTTCAAGACCCAGTACTTC. It yields the protein CASSQWTSGRAFKTQYF.

This clonotype was detected a few times. The rearrangement links TRBV7-6 to TRBJ2-3; 7 positions match TRBD1. The germline V gene has CDR1 SGHVS and CDR2 FNYEAQ. This CDR3 region has 17 residues. With 5 bases clipped from V and 0 bases from J, the junction kept 11 bases outside the gene matches. The CDR3 coding sequence is TGTGCCAGCAGCCCCCCCTTATGGGACAGAAGCACAGATACGCAGTATTTT. Translating gives CASSPPLWDRSTDTQYF.

This chain connects TRBV20-1 to TRBJ2-1; 9 bases line up with TRBD2. The CDR3 consists of 13 residues. V lost 0 bases, J lost 14 bases, and 8 bases stayed unmatched. Germline V CDR1 and CDR2: DFQATT, SNEGSKA (reference sequence). The CDR3 sequence: CSAREPGLASKFF. In DNA, the CDR3 is TGCAGTGCTAGAGAGCCGGGACTAGCTTCGAAGTTCTTC.

The chain couples TRBV20-1 to TRBJ2-7; the match to TRBD2 covers 12 bases. The V and J ends lost 2 bases and 6 bases, in that order; junction bases with no gene match: 17. CDR3 length equals 18 residues. Germline V gives CDR1 DFQATT, CDR2 SNEGSKA (reference sequence). CDR3 residues: CSARFLWLAGGGGLEQYF. CDR3 in DNA: TGCAGTGCTAGATTCCTATGGCTAGCGGGAGGGGGTGGTCTCGAGCAGTACTTC.

The chain has TRBV10-2 and TRBJ1-1; a possible D gene is TRBD1 (5 bases). Germline V gene sequence: CDR1 WSHSY, CDR2 SAAADI. The CDR3 is made up of 15 amino acids. V dropped 3 bases and J dropped 3 bases, with 14 bases sitting between them. CDR3 sequence reads: CASSELGGRYTEAFF. Here the CDR3 DNA reads TGCGCCAGCAGTGAATTGGGGGGAAGGTACACTGAAGCTTTCTTT.

This clonotype turned up a few times. The V gene is TRBV12-5, the J gene TRBJ2-5; no definite D call. CDR3 length: 11 amino acids. Germline loops: CDR1 LGHNT, CDR2 FRNRAP. The V end was cut by 11 bases, the J end by 5 bases, with 12 bases between. The CDR3 reads CAGVVQETQYF. The CDR3 bases are TGTGCTGGTGTGGTGCAGGAGACCCAGTACTTC.

This clonotype showed up just a few times. The rearrangement uses TRBV6-2 or TRBV6-3 and TRBJ1-2, with TRBD1 matching over 7 bases. Trimming at V came to 6 bases and at J to 0 bases, leaving 10 bases not matched to a gene. The germline CDR1 and CDR2 sequences are MNHEY and SVGEGT. There are 16 residues in the CDR3. CDR3 DNA: TGTGCCAGCAGATCCGGGACAGACACTACTAACTATGGCTACACCTTC. This codes for CASRSGTDTTNYGYTF.

DNA for the CDR3: TGTGCCAGCAGTCTAACAGGGCCCCATGGCTACACCTTC. It encodes CASSLTGPHGYTF. The rearrangement links TRBV12-3 or TRBV12-4 to TRBJ1-2, with a weak D call TRBD1 (6 bases). Deletions cut 5 bases from V and 6 bases from J, with 13 bases between. This CDR3 region has 13 residues.